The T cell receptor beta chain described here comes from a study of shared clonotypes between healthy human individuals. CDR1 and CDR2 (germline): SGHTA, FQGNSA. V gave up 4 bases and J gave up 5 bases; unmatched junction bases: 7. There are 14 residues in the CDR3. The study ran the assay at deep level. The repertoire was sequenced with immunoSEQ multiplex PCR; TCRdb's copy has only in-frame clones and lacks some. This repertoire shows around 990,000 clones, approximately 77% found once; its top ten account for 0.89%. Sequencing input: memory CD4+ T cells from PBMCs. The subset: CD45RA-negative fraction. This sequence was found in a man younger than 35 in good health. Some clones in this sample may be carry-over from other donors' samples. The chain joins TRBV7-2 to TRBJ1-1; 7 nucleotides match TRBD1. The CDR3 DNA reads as TGTGCCAGCAGCTCTCAGGGGGTAAATACTGAAGCTTTCTTT. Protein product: CASSSQGVNTEAFF.